The sequence of this TCR beta chain was determined in a study of regulatory T cells in long-lasting Graves disease. In its sample, this clonotype was seen many times. CDR1 is LNHNV, CDR2 YYDKDF, per germline (reference sequence). This CDR3 has 13 residues. V was trimmed by 4 bases and J by 1 base, leaving 7 bases between them. The time point was: newly diagnosed GD, antithyroid drugs for less than 3 months. After RNA was extracted from PBMCs, the TCR library was made from it. Arm-PCR of CDR3 regions with iRepertoire HTBI primers generated TCR beta libraries. TCRdb re-called the multiplex PCR reads with MiXCR, one entry per CDR3 protein. The table has around 480,000 distinct CDR3 sequences, 15% to 20% seen once. The sample was also reused in another study, on T cells in Graves' hyperthyroidism and ophthalmopathy.

This clonotype was sampled from a woman aged 40 to 65 with Graves disease. The sequencing here drew on peripheral blood mononuclear cells (PBMCs), taken at new diagnosis, from a patient treated with antithyroid drugs. The chain has TRBV15 and TRBJ1-2; D not certain. The CDR3 coding sequence is TGTGCCACCAGCAAGGGCCGTAACTATGGCTACACCTTC. Translation gives CATSKGRNYGYTF.